This T cell receptor beta chain was recovered during a study of T cell responses to AZD1222 COVID-19 vaccine. Sequencing used immunoSEQ multiplex PCR; TCRdb keeps in-frame clones, though not all of them. The repertoire holds roughly 190,000 clones, with approximately 90% as singletons. CDR1 and CDR2 from the germline V gene are WSHSY and SAAADI. This CDR3 is built from 13 residues. The V segment lost 6 bases and the J segment 6 bases; nucleotides outside the gene matches: 7. Sequenced material: peripheral blood, taken on day 0 of AZD1222 vaccination. This chain uses TRBV10-2 with TRBJ1-1; 7 bases fit TRBD1. This TCR was recovered from an adult in good health. The CDR3 DNA follows: TGCGCCAGCAGACCAAGGGGGCTCGCTGAAGCTTTCTTT. Translation: CASRPRGLAEAFF.